The clone carrying this T cell receptor (beta chain) turned up a few times. Authors' methods: Nucleated cell number was recorded as an estimate derived from reference gene primer amplification. The repertoire was sequenced with immunoSEQ multiplex PCR; TCRdb's copy has only in-frame clones and lacks some. V and J calls and clone size come straight from that table; D and trimming were deduced from the DNA. The sample holds 80,000 to 100,000 clones, about nine tenths seen once. The data originate from a study of blood T cell repertoires in COVID-19. Study background: Sites across the United States, Italy and Spain contributed samples from acute and convalescent COVID-19. In each case, the material was cDNA or gDNA derived from T cells, B-cell-depleted T cells, or PBMCs.

There are 11 residues in the CDR3. Looked up from germline, CDR1 is MDHEN and CDR2 is SYDVKM. Trimming shortened V by 6 bases and J by 5 bases, and 5 bases separated the two germline ends. This clonotype was obtained from a human donor with active COVID-19. The donor label of this sample is uncertain. The J gene is TRBJ1-5, the V gene TRBV28; the D is unclear. The sample consisted of peripheral blood. CDR3: CASSSDQPQHF. CDR3 coding DNA: TGTGCCAGCAGCTCAGATCAGCCCCAGCATTTT. Filled out from reference TRBV28 and TRBJ1-5, the complete variable domain reads DVKVTQSSRYLVKRTGEKVFLECVQDMDHENMFWYRQDPGLGLRLIYFSYDVKMKEKGDIPEGYSVSREKKERFSLILESASTNQTSMYLCASSSDQPQHFGDGTRLSIL.